Listed below are T cell receptor beta chains from one sample, sequenced in a study of T cells after yellow fever vaccination. TCRdb fed the 5' RACE reads into MiXCR, producing one record per CDR3 protein. The sample holds more than 350,000 distinct CDR3 sequences; around 10% are singletons and the top ten take roughly 18%. The sample was PBMCs, taken on the day of the first yellow fever vaccination. The origin of the receptors is a young man who received the YFV17D yellow fever vaccine. Both conserved end residues are trimmed from each CDR3.

v_gene: TRBV7-2
j_gene: TRBJ2-1
CDR3aa: ASSLLGGQGMLVGYNEQF

v_gene: TRBV28
j_gene: TRBJ2-3
CDR3aa: ASINRGRGLGTQY

v_gene: TRBV27
j_gene: TRBJ2-7
CDR3aa: ASSYTTGGSYEQY

v_gene: TRBV5-8
j_gene: TRBJ2-7
CDR3aa: ASSPLGAQLHEQY

v_gene: TRBV6-1
j_gene: TRBJ2-2
CDR3aa: ASRLDTNTGELF

v_gene: TRBV4-3
j_gene: TRBJ2-1
CDR3aa: ASSQLNGGNEQF

v_gene: TRBV19
j_gene: TRBJ1-1
CDR3aa: ASFLWTGGYTEAF

v_gene: TRBV7-2
j_gene: TRBJ2-1
CDR3aa: ASSPPGAYEQF

v_gene: TRBV5-1
j_gene: TRBJ1-2
CDR3aa: ASSWTALTLYGYT

v_gene: TRBV23-1
j_gene: TRBJ2-2
CDR3aa: ASFAGRPRTPGSCF

v_gene: TRBV5-4
j_gene: TRBJ2-3
CDR3aa: ASRVSFTDTQY

v_gene: TRBV20-1
j_gene: TRBJ2-6
CDR3aa: SARDQGFSGANVLT

v_gene: TRBV7-9
j_gene: TRBJ2-1
CDR3aa: ASSLAPGGGHNEQF

v_gene: TRBV5-1
j_gene: TRBJ2-3
CDR3aa: ASSMGQGLTDTQY

v_gene: TRBV27
j_gene: TRBJ2-6
CDR3aa: ASSTRQGPYSGANVLT

v_gene: TRBV29-1
j_gene: TRBJ1-1
CDR3aa: SARGHLVAF

v_gene: TRBV5-5
j_gene: TRBJ2-1
CDR3aa: ASKDRATSNEQF

v_gene: TRBV19
j_gene: TRBJ1-2
CDR3aa: ASSPTGVPAGYT

v_gene: TRBV3-1
j_gene: TRBJ2-3
CDR3aa: ASSPRLARSDTQY

v_gene: TRBV6-6
j_gene: TRBJ2-3
CDR3aa: ASNTGGTDTQY

v_gene: TRBV6-1
j_gene: TRBJ2-3
CDR3aa: ASTPAGGTDTQY

v_gene: TRBV4-2
j_gene: TRBJ2-7
CDR3aa: ASSSWGSEQY

v_gene: TRBV18
j_gene: TRBJ2-3
CDR3aa: ASSPPVADTQY

v_gene: TRBV11-2
j_gene: TRBJ2-5
CDR3aa: ASSTSGGAGTQY

v_gene: TRBV4-2
j_gene: TRBJ2-3
CDR3aa: ASRRGTNTDTQY

v_gene: TRBV6-1
j_gene: TRBJ2-2
CDR3aa: ASSRIRASGGGGELF

v_gene: TRBV14
j_gene: TRBJ1-1
CDR3aa: ASSGGALDTEAF

v_gene: TRBV18
j_gene: TRBJ2-5
CDR3aa: ASSPPPGTGGETQY

v_gene: TRBV15
j_gene: TRBJ2-1
CDR3aa: ATSSVGVHNEQF

v_gene: TRBV9
j_gene: TRBJ1-5
CDR3aa: ASSVGGGNQPQH

v_gene: TRBV12-3/TRBV12-4
j_gene: TRBJ1-5
CDR3aa: ASSNSHTGNQPQH

v_gene: TRBV20-1
j_gene: TRBJ1-5
CDR3aa: SATPGDRLHGNQPQH

v_gene: TRBV7-2
j_gene: TRBJ2-7
CDR3aa: ASSSSRASTYYEQY

v_gene: TRBV10-3
j_gene: TRBJ1-5
CDR3aa: AISDGGRQPQH

v_gene: TRBV4-1
j_gene: TRBJ1-3
CDR3aa: ASSLRPVAGNTIY

v_gene: TRBV28
j_gene: TRBJ1-5
CDR3aa: ASGLYRGLNQPQH

v_gene: TRBV10-3
j_gene: TRBJ2-2
CDR3aa: AISPGRGNTGELF

v_gene: TRBV5-1
j_gene: TRBJ2-3
CDR3aa: ASSFATGGVTDTQY

v_gene: TRBV6-5
j_gene: TRBJ1-2
CDR3aa: ASSYSLSGINGYT

v_gene: TRBV11-2
j_gene: TRBJ1-1
CDR3aa: ASSLLFPGRSEAF

v_gene: TRBV6-5
j_gene: TRBJ1-4
CDR3aa: ASSYSRGPNEKLF

v_gene: TRBV27
j_gene: TRBJ1-5
CDR3aa: ASRLLTGRSGSHQPQH

v_gene: TRBV29-1
j_gene: TRBJ2-1
CDR3aa: SVATSGTYNEQF

v_gene: TRBV27
j_gene: TRBJ2-2
CDR3aa: ASSLRGIGELF

v_gene: TRBV7-6
j_gene: TRBJ2-3
CDR3aa: ASSARLAGRAKDTQY

v_gene: TRBV7-2
j_gene: TRBJ1-1
CDR3aa: ASSFTTGTEAF

v_gene: TRBV20-1
j_gene: TRBJ2-5
CDR3aa: SAAGAQRETQY

v_gene: TRBV7-6
j_gene: TRBJ1-4
CDR3aa: ASSPSGRPGDEKLF